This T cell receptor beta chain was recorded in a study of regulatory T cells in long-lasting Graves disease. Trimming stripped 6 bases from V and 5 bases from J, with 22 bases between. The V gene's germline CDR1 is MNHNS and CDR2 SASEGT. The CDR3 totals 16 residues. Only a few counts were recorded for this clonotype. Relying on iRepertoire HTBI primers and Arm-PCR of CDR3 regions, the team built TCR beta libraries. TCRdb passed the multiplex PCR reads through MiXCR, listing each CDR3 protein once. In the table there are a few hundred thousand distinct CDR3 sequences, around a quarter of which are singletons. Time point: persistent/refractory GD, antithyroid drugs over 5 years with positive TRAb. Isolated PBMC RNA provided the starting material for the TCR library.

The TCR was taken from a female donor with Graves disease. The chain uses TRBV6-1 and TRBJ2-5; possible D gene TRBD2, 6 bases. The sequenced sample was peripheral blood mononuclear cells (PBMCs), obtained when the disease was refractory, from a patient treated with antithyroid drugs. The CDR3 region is CASRVTTGSRGETQYF. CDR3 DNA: TGTGCCAGCAGAGTCACTACCGGGTCTCGGGGGGAGACCCAGTACTTC.